The TCR beta chain under discussion was sequenced for a study of CD8 T cells in ankylosing spondylitis (dated by TCRdb to the late 2010s). With regard to the full study: The study set out to find disease-linked TCR variants by profiling T cell receptor beta repertoires in ankylosing spondylitis patients and healthy donors. Peripheral blood samples were taken, and synovial fluid was additionally collected from ankylosing spondylitis patients. The whole study cohort included over a hundred healthy donors and 25 or so ankylosing spondylitis patients. Findings and caveats that apply to the study as a whole: Some motif variants were previously reported in synovial fluid and blood of reactive arthritis patients, suggesting common disease-initiation mechanisms. A CD8+ phenotype was shown by the disease-linked clones, which were found at relatively low frequencies in peripheral blood. Blood from ankylosing spondylitis patients appeared to be characterized by a TCR beta motif composed of several highly homologous amino acid variants. According to the report, matched synovial fluid samples from ankylosing spondylitis patients were significantly enriched for the disease-linked clones.

TCRdb names Illumina HiSeq 2500 as the instrument used. Quantitative 5'-RACE with molecular barcodes was the method used to prepare the TCR beta libraries. On the study's bioinformatics: Disease-linked TCR variants were identified with a new computational method built on a probabilistic model of VDJ rearrangement. TCRdb passed the public sequencing reads through fastp at Q25 and MiXCR, retaining productive beta sequences. Entries are consolidated by CDR3 protein sequence, retaining the most common genes and DNA. The V and J calls and clone size are TCRdb's, not the authors'. This sample comprises roughly 350,000 distinct CDR3 sequences, 7.5% to 9% of them detected only once. The ten largest clonotypes hold approximately 15% of the sample. V loses 2 bases of germline sequence and J loses 5 bases, and the interval between the two ends is 15 bases. Including the terminal cysteine and phenylalanine, the CDR3 comprises 15 residues. Only the CDR3 part of the read is kept: 45 bases, read in frame from the first base.

This clonotype was detected ten times or more. What this receptor recognizes is not known. Base qualities are missing; no much larger clone stands one base away. The receptor was derived from a male donor with ankylosing spondylitis. The specimen sequenced was blood, either unsorted or a sorted T cell fraction (not recorded which). The chain is encoded by TRBV12-3 or TRBV12-4 joined to TRBJ1-2; no D gene can be assigned with confidence. The CDR3 protein is CASSLRAGWVYGYTF. The nucleotide sequence reads TGTGCCAGCAGTTTAAGGGCCGGGTGGGTTTATGGCTACACCTTC.